The T cell receptor (beta chain) under discussion was sequenced for a study of T cell repertoires in cytomegalovirus infection. One entry per CDR3 protein, called by TCRdb with MiXCR from the reads. In the table there are roughly 310,000 distinct CDR3 sequences, under 20% of which are singletons. V was trimmed by 10 bases and J by 3 bases, leaving 15 bases between them. The CDR3 extends over 14 amino acids. Germline V gene sequence: CDR1 MNHEY, CDR2 SVGEGT. This clonotype was counted between two and nine times. The chain links TRBV6-2 or TRBV6-3 to TRBJ2-2; D gene unclear. Specimen: PBMCs. This clonotype was sampled from a human donor in good health (CMV status not recorded). Some clones in this sample may be carry-over from other donors' samples. CDR3 residues: CATSRWVDTGELFF. CDR3 in DNA: TGTGCCACCAGCCGTTGGGTGGACACCGGGGAGCTGTTTTTT.